This TCR beta chain was recorded in a study of HIV-infected patients and healthy controls. This clonotype was counted ten times or more. MiXCR, applied by TCRdb to the 5' RACE reads, yields one record per CDR3 protein. The table shows tens of thousands of distinct CDR3 sequences, with under 25% occurring only once. Germline V CDR1 and CDR2: SGHKS, YYEKEE (reference sequence). The CDR3 length is 16 residues. The V end was cut by 4 bases, the J end by 0 bases, with 17 bases between. The clonotype was recovered from a human donor in good health. Sequenced: CD4+ T cells from blood. The chain combines TRBV5-5 with TRBJ2-7; D perhaps matches TRBD1 (5 bases). CDR3 sequence (DNA): TGTGCCAGCAGCATCGAAGGACAATTCGTCTCCTACGAGCAGTACTTC. It codes for CASSIEGQFVSYEQYF.